These T cell receptor beta chains were read from a single sample in a study of cytotoxic CD8 clonotypes in ibrutinib-treated CLL. Profiled with immunoSEQ multiplex PCR; TCRdb holds only in-frame clones, not every one. The table shows about 140,000 clones, with less than 95% occurring only once. The sequences come from PBMCs, collected after 12 months of ibrutinib treatment. These receptors all come from a human donor with chronic lymphocytic leukemia. Each CDR3 is given with its conserved first and last residue. The D gene is left open where the match is weak. For some rows the clone size is stated as once, few or many, or as a class when expanded; others skip it.

v_gene	len	d_gene	abundance	j_gene	CDR3nt	CDR3aa
TRBV2	16	NA	NA	TRBJ2-1	TGTGCCAGCAGGCTCTCCGCGGTCTCCCCCTACAATGAGCAGTTCTTC	CASRLSAVSPYNEQFF
TRBV2	17	TRBD1	NA	TRBJ2-2	TGTGCCAGCAGCCTAGAACGGACAGGGTTGAACACCGGGGAGCTGTTTTTT	CASSLERTGLNTGELFF
TRBV14	18	NA	NA	TRBJ2-7	TGTGCCAGCAGCCAAGTTGGGCCGTCCGGGCTAGCGACTTACGAGCAGTACTTC	CASSQVGPSGLATYEQYF
TRBV7-9	17	NA	NA	TRBJ1-1	TGTGCCAGCAGCCCTATCGCCCGCCTACGCGGTATCTCTGAAGCTTTCTTT	CASSPIARLRGISEAFF
TRBV28	15	NA	NA	TRBJ2-5	TGTGCCAGCAGTTTAGAGGGGATTCCAGAAGAGACCCAGTACTTC	CASSLEGIPEETQYF
TRBV29-1	13	NA	once	TRBJ2-7	TGCAGCGTTGAAGGGCAGGGCTTCTACGAGCAGTACTTC	CSVEGQGFYEQYF
TRBV29-1	13	NA	NA	TRBJ2-1	TGCAGTTGGAGGGAGACAGGCCCGCATGAGCAGTTCTTC	CSWRETGPHEQFF
TRBV7-9	14	NA	NA	TRBJ2-1	TGTGCCAGCAGCTTAGCTGCCAGGGAGTATGAGCAGTTCTTC	CASSLAAREYEQFF
TRBV29-1	15	NA	NA	TRBJ1-2	TGCAGCGTTGGGGGGTTACCACAGGGCTTCTATGGCTACACCTTC	CSVGGLPQGFYGYTF
TRBV14	15	NA	NA	TRBJ2-5	TGTGCCAGCAGCCAAGCCCGAGGTGTCGTTGAGACCCAGTACTTC	CASSQARGVVETQYF
TRBV10-3	14	NA	once	TRBJ2-2	TGTGCCATCAGTGGACAGGAAAACACCGGGGAGCTGTTTTTT	CAISGQENTGELFF
TRBV6-4	15	TRBD2	NA	TRBJ2-3	TGTGCCAGCAGCGATCTAGCGGGAGGTGCAGATACGCAGTATTTT	CASSDLAGGADTQYF
TRBV7-2	13	NA	NA	TRBJ1-1	TGTGCCAGCAGCTTTCCGGGGGGGACTGAAGCTTTCTTT	CASSFPGGTEAFF
TRBV6-6	15	TRBD2	NA	TRBJ2-5	TGTGCCAGCAGTTACAAGTCTAGCGGGGGAGAGACCCAGTACTTC	CASSYKSSGGETQYF
TRBV28	13	NA	once	TRBJ1-2	TGTGCCAGCAGAGTAGGACGGTCCTATGGCTACACCTTC	CASRVGRSYGYTF
TRBV5-1	15	NA	NA	TRBJ1-4	TGCGCCAGCAGCTTGGCCCCAGCAACTAATGAAAAACTGTTTTTT	CASSLAPATNEKLFF
TRBV28	13	NA	NA	TRBJ2-7	TGTGCCAATTCCCAGGGGAACTCCTACGAGCAGTACTTC	CANSQGNSYEQYF
TRBV6-1	12	NA	NA	TRBJ2-7	TGTGCCAGCAGTGAAGTAGGGGACGAGCAGTACTTC	CASSEVGDEQYF
TRBV27	17	TRBD2	NA	TRBJ2-3	TGTGCCAGCACCGCAATTGCCATAGCGGGAGTCGAAGATACGCAGTATTTT	CASTAIAIAGVEDTQYF
TRBV6-6	15	TRBD2	NA	TRBJ2-3	TGTGCCAGCAGTTTCCGCGGGGGTCAGGCAGATACGCAGTATTTT	CASSFRGGQADTQYF
TRBV29-1	14	NA	NA	TRBJ1-1	TGCAGCGTGAGGCAGGGATTAATGAACACTGAAGCTTTCTTT	CSVRQGLMNTEAFF
TRBV4-3	17	NA	NA	TRBJ2-7	TGCGCCAGCAGCCAACATTTTTGGGAAGAGGTAATCCACGAGCAGTACTTC	CASSQHFWEEVIHEQYF
TRBV10-2	11	NA	NA	TRBJ1-1	TGCGCCAGCACTGACCACATGGAAGCTTTCTTT	CASTDHMEAFF
TRBV27	13	NA	NA	TRBJ1-5	TGTGCCAGCAGTCCAGGCTTTAATCAGCCCCAGCATTTT	CASSPGFNQPQHF
TRBV5-1	13	NA	NA	TRBJ2-7	TGCGCCAGCAGCTTGGAGGCTAAATACGAGCAGTACTTC	CASSLEAKYEQYF
TRBV11-2	12	NA	NA	TRBJ2-7	TGTGCCAGCAACCTCGGCCGACGGGAGCAGTACTTC	CASNLGRREQYF
TRBV7-6	16	TRBD2	NA	TRBJ2-1	TGTGCCAGCAGCCCAGGGAGCGGGAGGGCCCGAAATGAGCAGTTCTTC	CASSPGSGRARNEQFF
TRBV30	12	NA	NA	TRBJ1-2	TGTGCCTGGACAGGGGTAAACTATGGCTACACCTTC	CAWTGVNYGYTF
TRBV29-1	12	NA	NA	TRBJ2-5	TGCAGCGTTCAAGGCCTTGTGGAGACCCAGTACTTC	CSVQGLVETQYF
TRBV7-9	14	NA	NA	TRBJ2-1	TGTGCCAGCAGCTCTAACAGAGGACGGAATGAGCAGTTCTTC	CASSSNRGRNEQFF
TRBV5-1	19	NA	NA	TRBJ2-1	TGCGCCAGCAGCTCCACGGGGGCCTCTACCTACAGCTTCGAATGGGGGCAGTTCTTC	CASSSTGASTYSFEWGQFF
TRBV6-1	13	NA	NA	TRBJ1-1	TGTGCCAGCAGTGATAGTCCATTTACTGAAGCTTTCTTT	CASSDSPFTEAFF
TRBV4-1	18	NA	NA	TRBJ1-4	TGCGCCAGCAGCTTAGGTGCTCCAAAGCCAGCAACTAATGAAAAACTGTTTTTT	CASSLGAPKPATNEKLFF
TRBV28	15	NA	NA	TRBJ2-3	TGTGCCAGCAGTTTCGTACGTAGGAGCACAGATACGCAGTATTTT	CASSFVRRSTDTQYF
TRBV14	15	TRBD1	NA	TRBJ2-7	TGTGCCAGCAGCCAAGTGGGACAGTGGGATCACGAGCAGTACTTC	CASSQVGQWDHEQYF
TRBV5-1	16	TRBD1	NA	TRBJ2-7	TGCGCCAGCAGCTTGTCCCCGACAGGGTATATCTACGAGCAGTACTTC	CASSLSPTGYIYEQYF
TRBV30	14	TRBD2	NA	TRBJ2-1	TGTGCCTGGAGTGTACCACTAGCGGGAGGATTTCTTTTCTTC	CAWSVPLAGGFLFF
TRBV6-5	14	NA	NA	TRBJ2-2	TGTGCCAGCAGCTCCCAGCAACAGTCCCCGCTTCGGTTTTTT	CASSSQQQSPLRFF
TRBV5-3	13	NA	NA	TRBJ1-5	TGTGCCAGAAGCTGTCAGGTCGATCAGCCCCAGCATTTT	CARSCQVDQPQHF
TRBV2	11	NA	NA	TRBJ2-3	TGTGCCGGAGAGAGGGGAGATACGCAGTATTTT	CAGERGDTQYF
TRBV7-2	12	NA	once	TRBJ2-1	TGTGCCAGCAGCTTGTTATGGGGTGAGCAGTTCTTC	CASSLLWGEQFF
TRBV19	13	NA	NA	TRBJ2-5	TGTGCCAGTAGCCCCCACAGACAAGAGACCCAGTACTTC	CASSPHRQETQYF
TRBV7-6	17	NA	NA	TRBJ1-3	TGTGCCAGCAGCTTAGGAGCAGGGCGAAGCTCTGGAAACACCATATATTTT	CASSLGAGRSSGNTIYF
TRBV9	17	NA	NA	TRBJ1-3	TGTGCCAGCAGCGTAGAGGGCAGGACCCCCTCTGGAAACACCATATATTTT	CASSVEGRTPSGNTIYF
TRBV5-4	16	TRBD1	NA	TRBJ1-5	TGTGCCAGCAGCTGGGGGACAGGGAATAGCAATCAGCCCCAGCATTTT	CASSWGTGNSNQPQHF
TRBV2	16	NA	NA	TRBJ2-7	TGTGCCAGCAGTGCCCAGGGCGGGACGGTGCTAGGGAAGCAGTACTTC	CASSAQGGTVLGKQYF
TRBV7-9	16	NA	NA	TRBJ1-1	TGTGCCAGCAGCTTAGTACGTGGGGTTCGGGACACTGAAGCTTTCTTT	CASSLVRGVRDTEAFF
TRBV7-8	17	NA	NA	TRBJ2-2	TGTGCCAGCAGCTTAGCTGGCCCATCCCGGGGCACCGGGGAGCTGTTTTTT	CASSLAGPSRGTGELFF
TRBV14	12	NA	NA	TRBJ1-5	TGTGCCAGCAGCCAAGACAATCAGCCCCAGCATTTT	CASSQDNQPQHF
TRBV5-1	14	TRBD1	NA	TRBJ2-1	TGCGCCAGCTCAGGACAGGGTTCCTACAATGAGCAGTTCTTC	CASSGQGSYNEQFF
TRBV28	14	TRBD1	NA	TRBJ1-2	TGTGCCAGCAGCCCCGGGACAGGGTTTGAAGGCTACACCTTC	CASSPGTGFEGYTF
TRBV27	16	TRBD1	NA	TRBJ2-3	TGTGCCAGCAGTTCAGTACAGGGGGGCAACACAGATACGCAGTATTTT	CASSSVQGGNTDTQYF
TRBV18	13	NA	NA	TRBJ1-4	TGTGCCAGCTCTCCGGGGGGGACCGAAAAACTGTTTTTT	CASSPGGTEKLFF
TRBV27	13	NA	NA	TRBJ2-1	TGTGCCAGCAGGACTGACAGCTACAATGAGCAGTTCTTC	CASRTDSYNEQFF
TRBV27	13	TRBD1	NA	TRBJ1-1	TGTGCCAGCAGGCCGGACAGGGGGACTGAAGCTTTCTTT	CASRPDRGTEAFF
TRBV4-3	19	TRBD1	NA	TRBJ1-4	TGCGCCAGCAGCCTATATAGGACAGGCAACGTTGCAACTAATGAAAAACTGTTTTTT	CASSLYRTGNVATNEKLFF
TRBV29-1	17	TRBD1	NA	TRBJ2-7	TGCAGCGTTGAAGATCGGCGAGGACAGGGGGCTTCCTACGAGCAGTACTTC	CSVEDRRGQGASYEQYF
TRBV27	14	TRBD1	NA	TRBJ1-1	TGTGCCAGCTGCCCTGGGACAGGGGTCACTGAAGCTTTCTTT	CASCPGTGVTEAFF
TRBV4-3	16	TRBD1	once	TRBJ1-4	TGCGCCAGCAGCCAAGAAACAGGGGGCAATAATGAAAAACTGTTTTTT	CASSQETGGNNEKLFF